A selection of T cell receptor beta chains follows, all from one sample in a study of cytomegalovirus exposure and HLA in healthy donors. Profiling relied on immunoSEQ multiplex PCR, and the TCRdb table lists in-frame clones only, not all of them. The sample has 180,000 or so clones, roughly 79% seen once. The sequenced sample was PBMCs. The receptor set was obtained from a woman aged 18-29 years in good health and CMV-seropositive. Both conserved end residues are part of each CDR3.

j_gene,v_gene,CDR3aa
TRBJ2-7,TRBV11-2,CASSGSDGGGGPAYEQYF
TRBJ2-7,TRBV4-1,CASSHLLSGVREQYF
TRBJ2-3,TRBV7-6,CASSLVGGATLDTQYF
TRBJ1-1,TRBV29-1,CSVRGWATEAFF
TRBJ2-7,TRBV19,CASSRGLAGDPYEQYF
TRBJ1-1,TRBV7-2,CASSLDDPGAAAFF
TRBJ2-7,TRBV7-2,CASSPGQTYEQYF
TRBJ2-5,TRBV19,CASSSGGGQETQYF
TRBJ1-5,TRBV15,CATSRDLGGVGQPQHF
TRBJ1-2,TRBV5-1,CASSLVGSGGFNYTF
TRBJ1-3,TRBV7-9,CASSLFAGQGHSGNTIYF
TRBJ2-6,TRBV19,CASSTWDRGRSGANVLTF
TRBJ2-7,TRBV6-5,CASRTGTGISYEQYF
TRBJ1-4,TRBV11-2,CASSPGSSSFNEKLFF
TRBJ2-7,TRBV11-2,CASSSNSHLTGIEQYF
TRBJ1-2,TRBV27,CASSPARGYGYTF
TRBJ2-2,TRBV2,CASTGQGISELFF
TRBJ2-7,TRBV11-1,CASSLSPPGGWYEQYF
TRBJ2-7,TRBV27,CASSQTGNDEQYF
TRBJ1-1,TRBV7-8,CASSQGSRNTEAFF
TRBJ2-1,TRBV18,CASSPSSGGYEQFF
TRBJ2-7,TRBV14,CASSQRLSYEQYF
TRBJ2-7,TRBV18,CASSISGGNFYEQYF
TRBJ2-7,TRBV7-2,CASSPYGGGPQQYF
-,TRBV5-4,CASSLSGGRAYEQYF
TRBJ2-2,TRBV6-1,CASSTPRGGPGELFF
TRBJ2-7,TRBV7-6,CASSSLPGQGAYEQYF
TRBJ1-1,TRBV5-5,CASSGIPGTRVNTEAFF
TRBJ1-2,TRBV14,CASSPNSRNYGYTF
TRBJ1-5,TRBV28,CASKYVTVYSNQPQHF
TRBJ2-1,TRBV5-6,CASSTNTGEQFF
TRBJ2-2,TRBV5-1,CASSLGPGGELFF
TRBJ2-3,TRBV5-1,CASSSTGGQGNTQYF
TRBJ2-1,TRBV6-1,CATNLAGRYNEQFF
TRBJ2-7,TRBV18,CASSPRGYYEQYF
TRBJ1-2,TRBV11-2,CASSLGQNVYGYTF
TRBJ2-1,TRBV7-9,CASSLRDTNEQFF
TRBJ1-1,TRBV11-2,CASSLERVVGPGTFF
TRBJ1-1,TRBV18,CASSGGGQNTEAFF
TRBJ1-5,TRBV4-2,CASSQEGQHSNQPQHF
TRBJ1-1,TRBV19,CASSSSRGGMKAFF
TRBJ2-1,TRBV4-3,CASSQTAAGVRNEQFF
TRBJ1-2,TRBV29-1,CSVRFSSGQHYGYTF
TRBJ1-2,TRBV6-5,CASSYRRVGYGYTF
TRBJ2-5,TRBV27,CASSLGTSGNQETQYF